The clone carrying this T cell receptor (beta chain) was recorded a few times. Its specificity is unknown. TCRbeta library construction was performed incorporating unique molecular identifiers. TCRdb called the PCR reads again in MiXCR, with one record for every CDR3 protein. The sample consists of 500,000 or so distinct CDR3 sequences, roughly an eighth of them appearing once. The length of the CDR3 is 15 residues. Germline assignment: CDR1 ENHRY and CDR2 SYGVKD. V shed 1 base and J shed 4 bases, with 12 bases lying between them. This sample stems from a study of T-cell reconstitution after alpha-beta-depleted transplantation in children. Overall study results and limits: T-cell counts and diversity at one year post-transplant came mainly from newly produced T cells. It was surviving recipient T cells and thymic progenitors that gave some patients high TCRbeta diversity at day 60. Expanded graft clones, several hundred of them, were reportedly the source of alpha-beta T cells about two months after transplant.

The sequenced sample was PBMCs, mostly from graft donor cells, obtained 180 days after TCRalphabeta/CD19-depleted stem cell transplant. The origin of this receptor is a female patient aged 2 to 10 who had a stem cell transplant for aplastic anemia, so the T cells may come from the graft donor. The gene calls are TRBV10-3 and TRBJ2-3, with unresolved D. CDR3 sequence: CAISEWTESADTQYF. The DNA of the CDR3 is TGTGCCATCAGTGAGTGGACGGAATCCGCAGATACGCAGTATTTT.